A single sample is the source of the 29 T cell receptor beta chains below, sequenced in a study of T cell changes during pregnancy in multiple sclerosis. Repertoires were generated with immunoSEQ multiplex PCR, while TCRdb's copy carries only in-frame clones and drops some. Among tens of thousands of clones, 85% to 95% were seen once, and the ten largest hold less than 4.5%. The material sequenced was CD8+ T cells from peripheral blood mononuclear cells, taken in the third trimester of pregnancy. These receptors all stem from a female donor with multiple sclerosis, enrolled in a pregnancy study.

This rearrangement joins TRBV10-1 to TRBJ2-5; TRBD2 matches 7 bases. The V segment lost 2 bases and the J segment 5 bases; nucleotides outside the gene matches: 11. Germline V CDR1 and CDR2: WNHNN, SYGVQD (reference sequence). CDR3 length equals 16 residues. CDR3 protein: CASSESGEGLGETQYF. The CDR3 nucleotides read TGCGCCAGCAGTGAGAGTGGGGAGGGCCTGGGGGAGACCCAGTACTTC.

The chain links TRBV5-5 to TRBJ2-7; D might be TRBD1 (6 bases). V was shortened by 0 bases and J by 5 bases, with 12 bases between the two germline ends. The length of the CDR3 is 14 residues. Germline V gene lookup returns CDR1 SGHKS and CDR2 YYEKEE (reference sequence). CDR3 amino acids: CASSLGQGSDEQYF. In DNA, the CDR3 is TGTGCCAGCAGCTTGGGGCAGGGGTCGGACGAGCAGTACTTC.

The CDR3 loop reads CASSVTGLAEGGSYNEQFF. The CDR3 coding sequence is TGTGCCAGCAGCGTAACGGGACTAGCGGAAGGCGGCTCCTACAATGAGCAGTTCTTC. The chain joins TRBV9 to TRBJ2-1; TRBD2 aligns across 11 bases. CDR3 length: 19 amino acids. Germline CDR1 and CDR2: SGDLS and YYNGEE. Losses at the gene ends were 1 base for V and 0 bases for J; bases not matched to a gene: 9. The full variable domain, rest sourced from reference TRBV9 and TRBJ2-1, is DSGVTQTPKHLITATGQRVTLRCSPRSGDLSVYWYQQSLDQGLQFLIQYYNGEERAKGNILERFSAQQFPDLHSELNLSSLELGDSALYFCASSVTGLAEGGSYNEQFFGPGTRLTVL.

The CDR3 DNA follows: TGTGCCAGCAGTTACTCGAACGGCGGAAACACTGAAGCTTTCTTT. Residues: CASSYSNGGNTEAFF. The chain carries TRBV6-5 and TRBJ1-1; D not resolved. Germline CDR1 and CDR2: MNHEY and SVGAGI. This CDR3 contains 15 residues. The ends were cut back, 0 bases at V and 2 bases at J, with 10 bases in the middle.

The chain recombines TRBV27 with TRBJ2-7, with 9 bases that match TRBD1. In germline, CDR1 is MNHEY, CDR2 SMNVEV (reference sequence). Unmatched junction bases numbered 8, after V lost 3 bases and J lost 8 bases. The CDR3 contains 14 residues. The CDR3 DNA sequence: TGTGCCAGCAGTTTTCGGGACAGGGAATTTCAGCAGTACTTC. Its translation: CASSFRDREFQQYF.

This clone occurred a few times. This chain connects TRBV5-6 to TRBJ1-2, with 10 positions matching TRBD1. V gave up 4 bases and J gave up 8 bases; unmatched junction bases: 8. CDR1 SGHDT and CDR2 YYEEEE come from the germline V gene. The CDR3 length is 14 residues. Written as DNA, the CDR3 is TGTGCCAGCAGCCAAGGGACAGGGGTTAGCGGCTACACCTTC. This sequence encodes CASSQGTGVSGYTF. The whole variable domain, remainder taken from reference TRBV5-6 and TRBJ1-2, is DAGVTQSPTHLIKTRGQQVTLRCSPKSGHDTVSWYQQALGQGPQFIFQYYEEEERQRGNFPDRFSGHQFPNYSSELNVNALLLGDSALYLCASSQGTGVSGYTFGSGTRLTVV.

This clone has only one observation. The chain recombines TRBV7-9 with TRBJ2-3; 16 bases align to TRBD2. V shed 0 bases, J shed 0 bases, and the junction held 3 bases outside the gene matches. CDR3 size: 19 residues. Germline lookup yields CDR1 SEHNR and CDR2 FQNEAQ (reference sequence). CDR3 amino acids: CASSLAGLAGGSSTDTQYF. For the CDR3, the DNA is TGTGCCAGCAGCTTAGCGGGACTAGCGGGAGGGTCAAGCACAGATACGCAGTATTTT.

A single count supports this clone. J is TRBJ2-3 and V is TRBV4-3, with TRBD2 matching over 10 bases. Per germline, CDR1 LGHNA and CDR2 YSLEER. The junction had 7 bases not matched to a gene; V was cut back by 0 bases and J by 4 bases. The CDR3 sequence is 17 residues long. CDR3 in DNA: TGCGCCAGCAGCCAAGAGGGAGCGGGAGGGCCGCCAGATACGCAGTATTTT. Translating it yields CASSQEGAGGPPDTQYF.

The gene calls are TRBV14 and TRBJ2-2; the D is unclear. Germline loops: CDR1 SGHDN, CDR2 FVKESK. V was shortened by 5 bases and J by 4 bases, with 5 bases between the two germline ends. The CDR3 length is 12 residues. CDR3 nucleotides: TGTGCCAGCAGCTTCCGCACCGGGGAGCTGTTTTTT. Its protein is CASSFRTGELFF.

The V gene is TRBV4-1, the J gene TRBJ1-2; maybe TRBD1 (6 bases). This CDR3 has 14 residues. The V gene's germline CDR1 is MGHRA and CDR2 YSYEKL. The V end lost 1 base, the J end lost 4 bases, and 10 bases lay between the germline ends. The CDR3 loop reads CASSQGPTGYGYTF. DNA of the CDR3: TGCGCCAGCAGCCAAGGTCCGACAGGCTATGGCTACACCTTC.

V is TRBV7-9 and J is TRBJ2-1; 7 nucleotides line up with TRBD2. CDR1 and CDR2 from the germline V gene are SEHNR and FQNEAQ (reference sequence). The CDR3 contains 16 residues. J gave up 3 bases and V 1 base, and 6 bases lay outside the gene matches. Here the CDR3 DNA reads TGTGCCAGCAGCTTAGAAGGGCTAGCGGTCTACAATGAGCAGTTCTTC. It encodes CASSLEGLAVYNEQFF. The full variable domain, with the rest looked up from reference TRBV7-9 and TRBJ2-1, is DTGVSQNPRHKITKRGQNVTFRCDPISEHNRLYWYRQTLGQGPEFLTYFQNEAQLEKSRLLSDRFSAERPKGSFSTLEIQRTEQGDSAMYLCASSLEGLAVYNEQFFGPGTRLTVL.

The CDR3 is CASGTVMAEAFF. In nucleotides, the CDR3 is TGTGCCAGCGGGACAGTCATGGCTGAAGCTTTCTTT. The chain joins TRBV10-3 to TRBJ1-1; 7 bases map to TRBD1. V dropped 10 bases and J dropped 6; count of bases not matched to a gene: 8. This CDR3 spans 12 amino acids. The germline gives CDR1 ENHRY, CDR2 SYGVKD.

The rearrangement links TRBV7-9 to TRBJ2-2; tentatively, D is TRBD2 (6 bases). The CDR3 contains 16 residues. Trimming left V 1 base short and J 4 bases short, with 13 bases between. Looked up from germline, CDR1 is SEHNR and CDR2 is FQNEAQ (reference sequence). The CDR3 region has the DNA TGTGCCAGCAGCTTAGATGTTCAGGGAGGCACCGGGGAGCTGTTTTTT. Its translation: CASSLDVQGGTGELFF.

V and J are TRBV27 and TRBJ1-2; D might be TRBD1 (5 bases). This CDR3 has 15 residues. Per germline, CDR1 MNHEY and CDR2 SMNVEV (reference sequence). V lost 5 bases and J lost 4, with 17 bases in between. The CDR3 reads CASSLRGGTPYGYTF. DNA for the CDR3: TGTGCCAGCAGTCTCCGGGGGGGTACCCCCTATGGCTACACCTTC.

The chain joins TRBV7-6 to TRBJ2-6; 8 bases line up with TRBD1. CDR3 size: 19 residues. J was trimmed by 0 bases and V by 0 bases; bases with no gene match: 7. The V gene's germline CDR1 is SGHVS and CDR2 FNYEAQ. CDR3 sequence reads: CASSLALDRAHSGANVLTF. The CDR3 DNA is TGTGCCAGCAGCTTAGCGTTGGACAGGGCGCACTCTGGGGCCAACGTCCTGACTTTC.

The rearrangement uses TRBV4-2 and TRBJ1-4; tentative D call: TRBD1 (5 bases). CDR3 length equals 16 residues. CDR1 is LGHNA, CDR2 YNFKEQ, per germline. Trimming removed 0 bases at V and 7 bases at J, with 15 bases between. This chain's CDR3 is CASSQDGQGSSEKLFF. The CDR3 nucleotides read TGTGCCAGCAGCCAAGATGGGCAGGGTAGTAGTGAAAAACTGTTTTTT.

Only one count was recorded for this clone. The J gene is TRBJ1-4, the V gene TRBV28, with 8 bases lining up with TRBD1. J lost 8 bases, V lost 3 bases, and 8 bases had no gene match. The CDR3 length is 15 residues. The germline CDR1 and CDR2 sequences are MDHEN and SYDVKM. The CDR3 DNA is TGTGCCAGCAGTTTTTACCGGACAGGGAACGAAAAACTGTTTTTT. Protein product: CASSFYRTGNEKLFF.

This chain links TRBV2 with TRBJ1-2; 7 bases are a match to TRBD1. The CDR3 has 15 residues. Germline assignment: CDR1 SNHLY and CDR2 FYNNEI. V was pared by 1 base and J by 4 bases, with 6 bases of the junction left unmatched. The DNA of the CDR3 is TGTGCCAGCAGTGAAGGGCAGGGGGTTTTCTATGGCTACACCTTC. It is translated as CASSEGQGVFYGYTF.

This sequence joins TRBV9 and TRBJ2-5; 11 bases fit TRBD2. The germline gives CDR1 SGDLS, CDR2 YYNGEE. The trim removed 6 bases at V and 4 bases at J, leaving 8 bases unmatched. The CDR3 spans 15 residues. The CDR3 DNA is TGTGCCAGCAACGCCGGGCTAGCGGGAGGAGAGACCCAGTACTTC. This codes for CASNAGLAGGETQYF.

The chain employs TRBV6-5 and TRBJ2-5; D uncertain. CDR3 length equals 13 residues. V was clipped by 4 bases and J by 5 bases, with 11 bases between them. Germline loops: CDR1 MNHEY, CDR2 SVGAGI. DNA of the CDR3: TGTGCCAGCAGTTCAACAGTCGTCGAGACCCAGTACTTC. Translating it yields CASSSTVVETQYF.

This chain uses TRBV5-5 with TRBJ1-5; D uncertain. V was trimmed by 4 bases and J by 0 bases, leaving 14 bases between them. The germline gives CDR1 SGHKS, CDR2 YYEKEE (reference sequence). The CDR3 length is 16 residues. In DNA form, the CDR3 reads TGTGCCAGCAGCGTTCATTCCGGTTATAGCAATCAGCCCCAGCATTTT. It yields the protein CASSVHSGYSNQPQHF.

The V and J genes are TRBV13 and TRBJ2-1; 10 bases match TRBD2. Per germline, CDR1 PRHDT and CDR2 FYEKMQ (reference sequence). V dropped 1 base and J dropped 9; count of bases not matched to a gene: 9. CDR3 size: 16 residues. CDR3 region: CASSLEGLAGVGEQFF. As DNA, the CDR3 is TGTGCCAGCAGCTTAGAAGGGCTAGCGGGAGTGGGTGAGCAGTTCTTC.

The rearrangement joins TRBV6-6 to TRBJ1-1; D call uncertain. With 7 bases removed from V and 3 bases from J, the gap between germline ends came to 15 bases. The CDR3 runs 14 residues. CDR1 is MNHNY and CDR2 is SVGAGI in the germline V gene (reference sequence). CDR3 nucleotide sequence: TGTGCCAGCACCCATTCGGGTGAGTACACTGAAGCTTTCTTT. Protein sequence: CASTHSGEYTEAFF.

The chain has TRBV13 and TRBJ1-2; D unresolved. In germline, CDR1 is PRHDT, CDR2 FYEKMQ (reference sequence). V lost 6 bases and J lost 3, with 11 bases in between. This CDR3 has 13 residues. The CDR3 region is CASRERSYYGYTF. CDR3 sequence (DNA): TGTGCCAGCAGGGAGAGATCATACTATGGCTACACCTTC.

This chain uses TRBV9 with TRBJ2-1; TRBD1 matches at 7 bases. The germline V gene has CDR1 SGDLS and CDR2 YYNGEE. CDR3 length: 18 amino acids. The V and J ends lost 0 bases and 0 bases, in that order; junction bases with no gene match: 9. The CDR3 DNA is TGTGCCAGCAGCGTAGTGGGACAGATACACCCCTCCTACAATGAGCAGTTCTTC. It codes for CASSVVGQIHPSYNEQFF.

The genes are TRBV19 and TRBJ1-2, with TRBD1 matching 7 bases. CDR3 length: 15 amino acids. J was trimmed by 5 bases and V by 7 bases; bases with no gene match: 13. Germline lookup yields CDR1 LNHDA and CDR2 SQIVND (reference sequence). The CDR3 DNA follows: TGTGCCAGTAAAAACCGACAGGGAGCTGGGTATGGCTACACCTTC. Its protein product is CASKNRQGAGYGYTF.

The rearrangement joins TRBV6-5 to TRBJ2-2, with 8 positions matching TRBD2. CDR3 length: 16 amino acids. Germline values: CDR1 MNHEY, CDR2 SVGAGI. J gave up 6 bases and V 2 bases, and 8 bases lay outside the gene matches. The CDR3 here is CASSYGVSGDSGELFF. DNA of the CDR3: TGTGCCAGCAGTTACGGCGTTAGCGGGGACTCCGGGGAGCTGTTTTTT.

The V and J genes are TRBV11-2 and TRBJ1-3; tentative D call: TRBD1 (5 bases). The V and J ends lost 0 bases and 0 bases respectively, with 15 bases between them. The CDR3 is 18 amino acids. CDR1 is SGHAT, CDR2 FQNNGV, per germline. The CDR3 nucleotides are TGTGCCAGCAGCTTAGATCGTTGGGGGGGTGACTCTGGAAACACCATATATTTT. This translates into CASSLDRWGGDSGNTIYF. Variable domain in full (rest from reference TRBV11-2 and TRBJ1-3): EAGVAQSPRYKIIEKRQSVAFWCNPISGHATLYWYQQILGQGPKLLIQFQNNGVVDDSQLPKDRFSAERLKGVDSTLKIQPAKLEDSAVYLCASSLDRWGGDSGNTIYFGEGSWLTVV.

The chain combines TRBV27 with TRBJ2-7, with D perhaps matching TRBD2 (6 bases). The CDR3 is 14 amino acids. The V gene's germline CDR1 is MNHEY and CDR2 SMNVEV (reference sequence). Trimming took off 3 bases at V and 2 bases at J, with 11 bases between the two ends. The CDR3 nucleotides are TGTGCCAGCAGTTTTGGCGCGGGAACCTACGAGCAGTACTTC. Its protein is CASSFGAGTYEQYF.